This T cell receptor beta chain comes out of a study of cytomegalovirus exposure and HLA in healthy donors. Overall study: HLA-typed donors were the source of about 81 million unique TCRs held in an early data release.

CDR3 length: 14 amino acids. Germline-derived CDR1 and CDR2 are SGDLS and YYNGEE. The germline V and J ends were trimmed by 3 bases and 4 bases, with 10 bases remaining between them. Regarding this clone: What it recognizes is unknown.

Study findings and constraints: Likely technical artifact: a cluster of highly shared sequence variants. Overall, 164 TCR beta chains were annotated as cytomegalovirus-associated. HLA restriction was apparent for most CMV-associated TCR beta chains in a later analysis.

PCR involved 60 Vbeta and 13 Jbeta primers. Profiling relied on immunoSEQ multiplex PCR, and the TCRdb table lists in-frame clones only, not all of them. The data contain some 110,000 clones, around 78% of them seen just once; the ten biggest clones take up roughly 5.7%. The V gene is TRBV9, the J gene TRBJ2-2; possibly TRBD1 for D (6 bases). The origin of this receptor is a male donor in good health and CMV-seronegative. Sequenced sample: PBMCs. The CDR3 is CASSAGTTTGELFF. CDR3 coding DNA: TGTGCCAGCAGCGCCGGGACAACCACCGGGGAGCTGTTTTTT.